This T cell receptor (beta chain) was recovered during a study of T cell clonotyping in hematopoietic cell transplantation. Study-level results: Higher Inverse Simpson Index values in graft donor and pretransplant recipient predicted broader posttransplant TCR diversity. Recipient TCR diversity dropped after transplant; expanded clonotypes rose from day 30 to 180. At the given depth, recipient repertoires were over 97% de novo clonotypes.

Samples: about 28 days before transplant, then days 30, 100 and 180 after. This clone was detected only once. The antigen is unknown. Assay used: immunoSEQ multiplex PCR; TCRdb lists only in-frame clones, some missing. This table holds more than 5,000 clones, 85% to 90% found once. V was pared by 5 bases and J by 8 bases, with 15 bases between. Germline CDR1 is SGHAT and CDR2 is FQNNGV. The CDR3 sequence is 14 residues long. The V and J genes are TRBV11-2 and TRBJ2-2; no clear D. Sample: peripheral blood mononuclear cells, taken 100 days after allogeneic stem cell transplant. The TCR sequence derives from a male patient aged 70 to 80 who had an allogeneic stem cell transplant from an unrelated donor, so T cells may come from the graft donor. Some clones in this sample may be carry-over from other donors' samples. The CDR3 loop reads CASSPELARGELFF. In nucleotides, the CDR3 is TGTGCCAGCAGCCCAGAGTTAGCACGTGGGGAGCTGTTTTTT.